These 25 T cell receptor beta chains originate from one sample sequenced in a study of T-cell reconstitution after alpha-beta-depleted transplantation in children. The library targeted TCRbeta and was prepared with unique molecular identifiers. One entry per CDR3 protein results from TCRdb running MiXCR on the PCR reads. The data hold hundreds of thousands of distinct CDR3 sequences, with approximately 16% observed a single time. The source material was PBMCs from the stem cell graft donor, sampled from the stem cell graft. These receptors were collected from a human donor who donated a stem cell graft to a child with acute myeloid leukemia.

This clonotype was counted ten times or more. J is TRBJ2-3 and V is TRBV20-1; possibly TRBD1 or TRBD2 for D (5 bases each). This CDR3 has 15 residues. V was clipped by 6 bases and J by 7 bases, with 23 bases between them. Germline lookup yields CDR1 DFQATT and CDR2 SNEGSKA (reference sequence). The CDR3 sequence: CSANSIGTPQNTQYF. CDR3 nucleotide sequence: TGCAGTGCGAACTCAATCGGGACGCCCCAAAATACGCAGTATTTT.

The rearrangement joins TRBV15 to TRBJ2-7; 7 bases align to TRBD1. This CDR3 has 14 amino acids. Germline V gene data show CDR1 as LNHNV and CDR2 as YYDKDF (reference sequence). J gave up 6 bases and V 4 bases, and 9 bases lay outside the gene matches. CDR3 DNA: TGTGCCACCAGCAACGGGTGGACAGGAACCGAGCAGTACTTC. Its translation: CATSNGWTGTEQYF.

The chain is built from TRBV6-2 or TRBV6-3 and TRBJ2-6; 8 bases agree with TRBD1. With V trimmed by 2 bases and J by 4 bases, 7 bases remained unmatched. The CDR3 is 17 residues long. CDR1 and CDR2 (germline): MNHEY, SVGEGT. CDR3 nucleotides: TGTGCCAGCAGTTACGAAAACAGGGGGAGAGGGGCCAACGTCCTGACTTTC. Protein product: CASSYENRGRGANVLTF.

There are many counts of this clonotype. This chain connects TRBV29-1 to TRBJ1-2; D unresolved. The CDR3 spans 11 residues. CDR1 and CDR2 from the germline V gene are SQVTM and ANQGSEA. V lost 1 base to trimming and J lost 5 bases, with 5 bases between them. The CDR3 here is CSVEGVYGYTF. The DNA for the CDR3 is TGCAGCGTTGAAGGAGTTTATGGCTACACCTTC.

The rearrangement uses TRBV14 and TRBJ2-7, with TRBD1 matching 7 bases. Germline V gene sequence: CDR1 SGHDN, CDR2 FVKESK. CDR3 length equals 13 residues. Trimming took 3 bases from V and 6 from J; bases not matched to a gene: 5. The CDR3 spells CASSQGYRGEQYF. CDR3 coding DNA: TGTGCCAGCAGCCAGGGATACAGGGGCGAGCAGTACTTC.

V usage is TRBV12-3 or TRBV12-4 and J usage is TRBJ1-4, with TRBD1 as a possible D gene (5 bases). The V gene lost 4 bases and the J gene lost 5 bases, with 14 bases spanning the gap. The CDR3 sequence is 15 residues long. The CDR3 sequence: CASSSPGTRNEKLFF. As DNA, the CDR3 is TGTGCCAGCAGTTCCCCCGGGACGAGAAATGAAAAACTGTTTTTT.

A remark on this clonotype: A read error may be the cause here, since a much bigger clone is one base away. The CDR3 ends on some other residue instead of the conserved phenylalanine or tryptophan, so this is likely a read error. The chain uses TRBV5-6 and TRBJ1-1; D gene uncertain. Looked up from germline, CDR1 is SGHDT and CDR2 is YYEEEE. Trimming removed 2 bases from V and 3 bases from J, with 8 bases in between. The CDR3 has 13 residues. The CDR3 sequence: CASSLRRDTEAFL. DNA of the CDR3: TGTGCCAGCAGCTTACGACGAGACACTGAAGCTTTCCTT.

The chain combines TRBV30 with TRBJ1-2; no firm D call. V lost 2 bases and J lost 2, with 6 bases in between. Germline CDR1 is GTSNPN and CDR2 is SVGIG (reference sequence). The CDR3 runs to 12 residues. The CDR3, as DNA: TGTGCCTGGAGTCGTGTGAACTATGGCTACACCTTC. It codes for CAWSRVNYGYTF. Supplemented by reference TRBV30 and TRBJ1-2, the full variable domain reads SQTIHQWPATLVQPVGSPLSLECTVEGTSNPNLYWYRQAAGRGLQLLFYSVGIGQISSEVPQNLSASRPQDRQFILSSKKLLLSDSGFYLCAWSRVNYGYTFGSGTRLTVV.

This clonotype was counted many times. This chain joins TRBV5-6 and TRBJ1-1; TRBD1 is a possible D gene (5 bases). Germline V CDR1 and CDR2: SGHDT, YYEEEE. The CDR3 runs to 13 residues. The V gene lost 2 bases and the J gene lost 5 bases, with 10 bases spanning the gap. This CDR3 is CASSFWGETEAFF. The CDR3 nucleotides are TGTGCCAGCAGCTTCTGGGGGGAAACTGAAGCTTTCTTT.

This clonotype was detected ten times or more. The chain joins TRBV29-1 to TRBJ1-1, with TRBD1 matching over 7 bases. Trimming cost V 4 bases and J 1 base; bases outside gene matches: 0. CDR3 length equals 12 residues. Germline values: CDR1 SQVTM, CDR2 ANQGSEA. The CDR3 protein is CSVGTGNTEAFF. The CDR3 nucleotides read TGCAGCGTTGGGACAGGGAACACTGAAGCTTTCTTT.

CDR3 residues: CASRQRDRDNYGYTF. CDR3 coding DNA: TGTGCCAGCAGACAGCGGGACAGAGATAACTATGGCTACACCTTC. The V gene is TRBV6-1, the J gene TRBJ1-2, with 7 nucleotides matching TRBD1. The germline V gene encodes CDR1 MNHNS and CDR2 SASEGT. Trimming took 6 bases from V and 1 from J; bases not matched to a gene: 8. The CDR3 runs 15 residues.

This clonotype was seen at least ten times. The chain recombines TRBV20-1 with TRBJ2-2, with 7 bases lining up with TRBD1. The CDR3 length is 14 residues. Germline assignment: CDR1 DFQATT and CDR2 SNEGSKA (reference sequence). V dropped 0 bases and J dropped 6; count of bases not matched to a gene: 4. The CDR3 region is CSARDSRGPGELFF. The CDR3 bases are TGCAGTGCTAGAGATTCAAGGGGGCCCGGGGAGCTGTTTTTT.

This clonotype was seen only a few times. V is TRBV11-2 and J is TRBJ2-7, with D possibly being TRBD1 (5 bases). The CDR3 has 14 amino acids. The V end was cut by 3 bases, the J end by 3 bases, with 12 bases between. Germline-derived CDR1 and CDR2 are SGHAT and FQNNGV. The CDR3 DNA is TGTGCCAGCAGCTTCAACAGGCCTTACTACGAGCAGTACTTC. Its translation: CASSFNRPYYEQYF.

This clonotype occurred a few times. The CDR3 here is CSASFDRGTEAFF. Written as DNA, the CDR3 is TGCAGTGCTTCCTTCGACAGGGGCACTGAAGCTTTCTTT. This rearrangement joins TRBV20-1 to TRBJ1-1; TRBD1 agrees at 8 bases. The CDR3 extends over 13 amino acids. The junction had 6 bases not matched to a gene; V was cut back by 5 bases and J by 4 bases. Germline CDR1 is DFQATT and CDR2 is SNEGSKA (reference sequence).

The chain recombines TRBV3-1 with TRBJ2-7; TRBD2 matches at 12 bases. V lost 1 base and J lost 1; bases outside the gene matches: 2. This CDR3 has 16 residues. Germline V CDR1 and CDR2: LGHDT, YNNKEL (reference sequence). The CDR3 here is CASSQGGLAGSYEQYF. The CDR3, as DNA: TGTGCCAGCAGCCAAGGTGGACTAGCGGGGTCCTACGAGCAGTACTTC.

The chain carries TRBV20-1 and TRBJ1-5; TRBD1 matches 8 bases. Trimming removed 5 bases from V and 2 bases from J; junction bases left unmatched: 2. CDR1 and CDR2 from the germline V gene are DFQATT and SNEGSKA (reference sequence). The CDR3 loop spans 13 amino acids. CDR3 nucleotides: TGCAGTGCTCTGGGACAGGGCAATCAGCCCCAGCATTTT. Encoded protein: CSALGQGNQPQHF.

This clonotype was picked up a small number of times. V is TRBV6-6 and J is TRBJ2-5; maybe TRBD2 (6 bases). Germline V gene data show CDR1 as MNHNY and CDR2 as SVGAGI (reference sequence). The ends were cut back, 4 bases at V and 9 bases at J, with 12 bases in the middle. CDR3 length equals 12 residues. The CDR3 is CASSSRDLSQYF. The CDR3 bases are TGTGCCAGCAGTTCCCGGGACTTGTCCCAGTACTTC.

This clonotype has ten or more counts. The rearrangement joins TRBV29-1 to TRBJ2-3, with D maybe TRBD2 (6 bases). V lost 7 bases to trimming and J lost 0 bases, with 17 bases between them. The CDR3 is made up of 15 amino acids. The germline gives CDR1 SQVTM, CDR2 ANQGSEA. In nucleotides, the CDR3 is TGCAGCGGGCGTCGAGCGGGCCAAAGCACAGATACGCAGTATTTT. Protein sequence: CSGRRAGQSTDTQYF.

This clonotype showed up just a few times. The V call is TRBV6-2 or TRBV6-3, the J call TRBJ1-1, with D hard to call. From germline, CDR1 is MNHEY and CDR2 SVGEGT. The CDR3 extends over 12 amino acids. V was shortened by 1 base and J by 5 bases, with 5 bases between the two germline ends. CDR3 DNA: TGTGCCAGCAGTTACTATGGGACTGAAGCTTTCTTT. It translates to CASSYYGTEAFF.

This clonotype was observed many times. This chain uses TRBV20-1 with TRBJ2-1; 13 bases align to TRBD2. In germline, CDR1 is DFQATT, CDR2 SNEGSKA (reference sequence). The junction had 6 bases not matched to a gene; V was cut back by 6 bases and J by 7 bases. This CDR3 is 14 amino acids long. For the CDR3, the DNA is TGCAGTGCCAAAGGGACTAGCGGGGTTAATGAGCAGTTCTTC. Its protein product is CSAKGTSGVNEQFF.

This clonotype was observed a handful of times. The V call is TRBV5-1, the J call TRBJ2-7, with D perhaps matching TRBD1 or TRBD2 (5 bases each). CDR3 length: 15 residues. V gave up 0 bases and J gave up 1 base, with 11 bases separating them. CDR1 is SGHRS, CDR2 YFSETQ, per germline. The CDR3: CASSLDGAISYEQYF. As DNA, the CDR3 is TGCGCCAGCAGCTTGGACGGGGCAATATCCTACGAGCAGTACTTC.

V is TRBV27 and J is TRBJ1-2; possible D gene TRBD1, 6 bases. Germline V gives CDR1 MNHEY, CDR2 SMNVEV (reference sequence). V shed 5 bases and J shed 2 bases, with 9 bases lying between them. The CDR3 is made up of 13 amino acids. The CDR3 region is CASSPGENYGYTF. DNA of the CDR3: TGTGCCAGCAGTCCAGGGGAGAACTATGGCTACACCTTC.

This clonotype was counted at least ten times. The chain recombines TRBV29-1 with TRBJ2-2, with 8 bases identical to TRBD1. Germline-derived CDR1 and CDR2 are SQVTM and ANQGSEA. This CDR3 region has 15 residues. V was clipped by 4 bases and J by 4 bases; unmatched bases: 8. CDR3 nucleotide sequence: TGCAGCGTTGGGTCGGACAGGGCCCTCACCGGGGAGCTGTTTTTT. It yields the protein CSVGSDRALTGELFF.

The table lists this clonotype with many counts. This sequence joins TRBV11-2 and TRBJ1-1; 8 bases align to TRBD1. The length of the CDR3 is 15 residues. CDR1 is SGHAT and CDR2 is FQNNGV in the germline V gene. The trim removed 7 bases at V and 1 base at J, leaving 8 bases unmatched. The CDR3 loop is CASTRTGQGNTEAFF. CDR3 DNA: TGTGCCAGCACCCGTACAGGACAGGGGAACACTGAAGCTTTCTTT.

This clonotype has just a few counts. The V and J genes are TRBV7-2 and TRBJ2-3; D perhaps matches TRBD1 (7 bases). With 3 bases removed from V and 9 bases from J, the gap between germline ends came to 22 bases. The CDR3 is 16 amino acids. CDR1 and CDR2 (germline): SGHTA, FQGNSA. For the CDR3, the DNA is TGTGCCAGCAGCTTGACTAGTAGGAGGATAGGGGGCACGCAGTATTTT. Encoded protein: CASSLTSRRIGGTQYF.